The present T cell receptor beta chain was sequenced within a study of persistence of HIV-infected CD4 T cells. The CDR3 is 12 amino acids. Germline values: CDR1 ENHRY, CDR2 SYGVKD. The V end was cut by 6 bases, the J end by 5 bases, with 10 bases between. Cells were stimulated with CMV-infected fibroblast lysates at approximately 10 ug/mL. Sorted nonresponding memory CD4+ T cells were CD40L-negative, CD69-negative, CD45RO-high. In this sample, this clone turned up a few times. What it binds is not known. Study-level results: Degenerate expanded CDR3beta sequences were enriched among CMV- and Gag-responding cells.

The libraries were made with immunoSEQ version 4 in survey mode. The repertoire was sequenced with immunoSEQ multiplex PCR; TCRdb's copy has only in-frame clones and lacks some. The table has 48,000 or so clones, around 80% seen once. The sequences come from CD4+ T cells sorted from PBMCs after approximately 19-hour stimulation, collected from a patient who received antiretroviral therapy. The sequence was collected from an adult man with HIV who was CMV-seropositive. V and J are TRBV10-3 and TRBJ1-1; D is possibly TRBD1 (5 bases). The CDR3 coding sequence is TGTGCCATCAGGCAGGGTGGGACTGAAGCTTTCTTT. Amino acids: CAIRQGGTEAFF.